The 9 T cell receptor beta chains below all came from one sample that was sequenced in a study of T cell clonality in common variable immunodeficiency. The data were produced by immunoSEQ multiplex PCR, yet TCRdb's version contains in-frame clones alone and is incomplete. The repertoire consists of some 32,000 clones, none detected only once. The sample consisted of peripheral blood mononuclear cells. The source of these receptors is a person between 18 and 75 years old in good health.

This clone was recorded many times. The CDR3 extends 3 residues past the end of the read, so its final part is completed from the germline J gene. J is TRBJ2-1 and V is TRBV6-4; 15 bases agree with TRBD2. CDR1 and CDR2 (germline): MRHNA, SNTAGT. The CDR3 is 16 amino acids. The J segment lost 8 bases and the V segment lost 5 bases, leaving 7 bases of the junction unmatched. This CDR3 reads CASSLGLAGGPDEQFF. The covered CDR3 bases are TGTGCCAGCAGTCTCGGACTAGCGGGAGGGCCCGATGAG.

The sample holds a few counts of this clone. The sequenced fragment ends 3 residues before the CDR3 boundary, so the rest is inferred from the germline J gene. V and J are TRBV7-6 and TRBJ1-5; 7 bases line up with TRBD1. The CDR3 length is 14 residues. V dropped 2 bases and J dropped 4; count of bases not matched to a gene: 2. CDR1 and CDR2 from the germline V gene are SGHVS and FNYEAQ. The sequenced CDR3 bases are TGTGCCAGCAGCTTAAGACAGGGTAATCAGCCC. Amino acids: CASSLRQGNQP. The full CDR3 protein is CASSLRQGNQPQHF. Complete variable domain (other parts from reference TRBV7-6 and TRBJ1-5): GAGVSQSPRYKVTKRGQDVALRCDPISGHVSLYWYRQALGQGPEFLTYFNYEAQQDKSGLPNDRFSAERPEGSISTLTIQRTEQRDSAMYRCASSLRQGNQPQHFGDGTRLSIL.

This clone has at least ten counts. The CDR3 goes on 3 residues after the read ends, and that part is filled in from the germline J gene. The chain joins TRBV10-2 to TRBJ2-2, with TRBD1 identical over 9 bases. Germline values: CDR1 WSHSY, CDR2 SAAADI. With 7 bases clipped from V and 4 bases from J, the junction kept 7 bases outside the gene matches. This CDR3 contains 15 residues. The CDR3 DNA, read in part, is TGCGCCAGCAACGAACAGGGGGCCAGCACCGGGGAG. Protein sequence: CASNEQGASTGE. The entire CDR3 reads CASNEQGASTGELFF.

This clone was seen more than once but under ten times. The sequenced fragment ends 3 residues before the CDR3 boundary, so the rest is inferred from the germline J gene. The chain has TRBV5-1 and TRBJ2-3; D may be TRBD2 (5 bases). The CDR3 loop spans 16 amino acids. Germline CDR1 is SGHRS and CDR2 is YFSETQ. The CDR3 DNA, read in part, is TGCGCCAGCAGCCCCGCGTTGAGGGTGAACCAAGAGACG. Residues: CASSPALRVNQET. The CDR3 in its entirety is CASSPALRVNQETQYF.

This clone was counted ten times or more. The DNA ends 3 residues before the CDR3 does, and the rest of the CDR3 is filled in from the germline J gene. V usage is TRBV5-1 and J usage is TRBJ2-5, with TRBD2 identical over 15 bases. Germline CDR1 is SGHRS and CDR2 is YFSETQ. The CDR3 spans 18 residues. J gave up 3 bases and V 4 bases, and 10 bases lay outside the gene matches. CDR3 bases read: TGCGCCAGCAGCCTGGGGACTAGCGGGAGGAGGGGCGAAGAGACC. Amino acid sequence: CASSLGTSGRRGEET. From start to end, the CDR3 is CASSLGTSGRRGEETQYF. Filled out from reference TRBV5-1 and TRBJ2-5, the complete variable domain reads KAGVTQTPRYLIKTRGQQVTLSCSPISGHRSVSWYQQTPGQGLQFLFEYFSETQRNKGNFPGRFSGRQFSNSRSEMNVSTLELGDSALYLCASSLGTSGRRGEETQYFGPGTRLLVL.

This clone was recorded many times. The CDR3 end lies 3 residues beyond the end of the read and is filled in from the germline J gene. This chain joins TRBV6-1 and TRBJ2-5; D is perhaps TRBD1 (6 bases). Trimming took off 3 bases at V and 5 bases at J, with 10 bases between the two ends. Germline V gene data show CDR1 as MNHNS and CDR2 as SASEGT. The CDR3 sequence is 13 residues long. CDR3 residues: CASSDWGRETQYF. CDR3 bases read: TGTGCCAGCAGTGACTGGGGGCGGGAGACC.

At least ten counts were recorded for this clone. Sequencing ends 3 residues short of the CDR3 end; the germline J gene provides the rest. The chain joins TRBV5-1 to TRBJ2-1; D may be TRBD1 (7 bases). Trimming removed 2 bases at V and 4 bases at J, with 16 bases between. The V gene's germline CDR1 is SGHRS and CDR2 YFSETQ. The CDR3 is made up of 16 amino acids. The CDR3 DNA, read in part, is TGCGCCAGCAGCTTCACAGGGGAGGTACGGTACAATGAG. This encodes CASSFTGEVRYNE. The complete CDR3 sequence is CASSFTGEVRYNEQFF.

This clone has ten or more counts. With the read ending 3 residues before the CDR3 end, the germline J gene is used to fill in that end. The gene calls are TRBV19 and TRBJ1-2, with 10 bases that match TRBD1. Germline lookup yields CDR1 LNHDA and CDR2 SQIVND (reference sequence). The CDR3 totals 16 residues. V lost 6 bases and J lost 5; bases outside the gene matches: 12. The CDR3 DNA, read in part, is TGTGCCAGTAGGGGGACAGGGGAACCCTTTGAGTATGGC. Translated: CASRGTGEPFEYG. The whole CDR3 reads CASRGTGEPFEYGYTF.

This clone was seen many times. The chain's CDR3 is CSALRREPYNEQFF. CDR3 DNA, as far as it was read: TGCAGTGCCCTGAGGCGGGAGCCCTACAATGAG. The chain uses TRBV20-1 and TRBJ2-1, with TRBD2 matching 7 bases. Coverage ceases 3 residues before the CDR3 finishes, and the germline J gene fills in the end. This CDR3 region has 14 residues. CDR1 and CDR2 from the germline V gene are DFQATT and SNEGSKA (reference sequence). V was clipped by 6 bases and J by 2 bases; unmatched bases: 7.